Below, 27 T cell receptor beta chains from the same sample are listed, as sequenced in a study of post-analysis software for immune sequencing data. The TCR beta cDNA libraries carried unique molecular identifiers. In TCRdb, the PCR reads were re-called with MiXCR into one record per CDR3 protein. The sample yields roughly 200,000 distinct CDR3 sequences, over 25% seen once. Whole-study findings and limits: Five TRBV segments occurring more often in patients than controls included TRBV5-6, TRBV5-1 and TRBV20-1.

No cognate antigen is known for these TCRs. Sample: blood. These receptors all stem from a girl aged 2 to 17 with multiple sclerosis.

This clonotype was counted a single time. This CDR3 reads CASSKGETGAYGDQENRRAQYF. The CDR3, as DNA: TGTGCCAGCAGCAAAGGGGAGACAGGGGCGTACGGCGACCAAGAGAATCGAAGGGCCCAGTACTTC. This sequence joins TRBV21-1 and TRBJ2-4; no DNA check was done on the table's D call, TRBD1. TRBV21-1 is an annotated pseudogene. The CDR3 has 22 amino acids.

Notes on this clonotype: The germline gene is not matched at one end of the junction; a read error may be the cause. The chain combines TRBV20-1 with TRBJ2-3, with TRBD2 matching over 7 bases. The CDR3 extends over 16 amino acids. Germline V CDR1 and CDR2: DFQATT, SNEGSKA (reference sequence). In DNA, the CDR3 is TGCAGTACTAGAGAGGTAGCTAGCGGTTTAGCAGATACGCAGTATTTT. Encoded protein: CSTREVASGLADTQYF.

Relative to its sample, this clonotype is medium-sized. This chain links TRBV29-1 with TRBJ2-7, with D possibly called TRBD1 or TRBD2 (5 bases each). CDR1 is SQVTM and CDR2 is ANQGSEA in the germline V gene. The CDR3 sequence is 14 residues long. Between the trimmed V and J ends, which lost 1 base and 6 bases, there was a span of 16 bases. The CDR3 bases are TGCAGCGTTGAAGCTCCGGGATTAAGGGGCGAGCAGTACTTC. This encodes CSVEAPGLRGEQYF.

The chain joins TRBV15 to TRBJ2-6; D ambiguous. Germline V gene lookup returns CDR1 LNHNV and CDR2 YYDKDF (reference sequence). The CDR3 is 14 amino acids. Deletions cut 3 bases from V and 1 base from J, with 4 bases between. CDR3 nucleotides: TGTGCCACCAGCAGTTTGTCTGGGGCCAACGTCCTGACTTTC. Residues: CATSSLSGANVLTF.

The chain couples TRBV6-6 to TRBJ1-1; a weak D match, TRBD1 (5 bases). Germline CDR1 MNHNY, CDR2 SVGAGI (reference sequence). The CDR3 spans 14 residues. Trimming shortened V by 2 bases and J by 5 bases, and 12 bases separated the two germline ends. The CDR3 nucleotides are TGTGCCAGCAGTTACGAAGCAGGGAGGACTGAAGCTTTCTTT. Protein: CASSYEAGRTEAFF.

This clonotype has ten or more counts. CDR3 sequence reads: CASSPGTAYNEQFF. For the CDR3, the DNA is TGTGCCAGCAGCCCAGGGACAGCTTACAATGAGCAGTTCTTC. V and J are TRBV7-2 and TRBJ2-1; 7 bases line up with TRBD1. Germline lookup yields CDR1 SGHTA and CDR2 FQGNSA. With 5 bases clipped from V and 4 bases from J, the junction kept 5 bases outside the gene matches. The CDR3 extends over 14 amino acids. The variable domain in full, completed from reference TRBV7-2 and TRBJ2-1, reads GAGVSQSPSNKVTEKGKDVELRCDPISGHTALYWYRQSLGQGLEFLIYFQGNSAPDKSGLPSDRFSAERTGGSVSTLTIQRTQQEDSAVYLCASSPGTAYNEQFFGPGTRLTVL.

Remarks on this clonotype: This may be a read error, as it is one base from a much larger clone. The gene calls are TRBV7-9 and TRBJ2-5; perhaps TRBD2 as D (5 bases). The DNA matches TRBJ2-7 better at its end, which makes the J call doubtful. This CDR3 is 14 amino acids long. Germline CDR1 SEHNR, CDR2 FQNEAQ (reference sequence). The CDR3, as DNA: TGTGCCAGCAGCTTAGCCGGGGATATATGCGAGCAGTACTTC. Its translation: CASSLAGDICEQYF.

The rearrangement links TRBV12-3 or TRBV12-4 to TRBJ2-5; 9 bases agree with TRBD2. CDR3 length: 16 residues. V dropped 5 bases and J dropped 4; count of bases not matched to a gene: 11. In DNA form, the CDR3 reads TGTGCCAGCAGTATGGGACGAGCGGGAGGCCCAGAGACCCAGTACTTC. Protein sequence: CASSMGRAGGPETQYF.

With regard to this clonotype: Since a much larger clone is just one base distant, this may be a read error. The V call is TRBV15, the J call TRBJ2-1, with 9 bases matching TRBD2. With V trimmed by 0 bases and J by 7 bases, 10 bases remained unmatched. The CDR3 runs to 17 residues. In germline, CDR1 is LNHNV, CDR2 YYDKDF (reference sequence). CDR3 sequence reads: CATSRDRRAGGRNEQFF. CDR3 bases: TGTGCCACCAGCAGAGACCGACGAGCGGGGGGACGGAATGAGCAGTTCTTC.

This clonotype appeared once. This chain connects TRBV3-1 to TRBJ1-1, with D uncertain. Germline loops: CDR1 LGHDT, CDR2 YNNKEL (reference sequence). This CDR3 is built from 13 residues. The germline V and J ends were trimmed by 3 bases and 6 bases, with 11 bases remaining between them. CDR3 protein: CASSQAGRPEAFF. The CDR3 bases are TGTGCCAGCAGCCAGGCTGGAAGGCCTGAAGCTTTCTTT.

This clonotype was counted only a few times. This chain joins TRBV15 and TRBJ1-2; no clear D. Germline V gene lookup returns CDR1 LNHNV and CDR2 YYDKDF (reference sequence). The CDR3 runs to 11 residues. Trimming removed 1 base from V and 8 bases from J, with 5 bases in between. The CDR3 DNA is TGTGCCACCAGCAGAGCCGAGGGCTACACCTTC. As protein: CATSRAEGYTF. Together with reference TRBV15 and TRBJ1-2, the CDR3 gives the full variable domain: DAMVIQNPRYQVTQFGKPVTLSCSQTLNHNVMYWYQQKSSQAPKLLFHYYDKDFNNEADTPDNFQSRRPNTSFCFLDIRSPGLGDTAMYLCATSRAEGYTFGSGTRLTVV.

The gene calls are TRBV20-1 and TRBJ1-2; D is unclear. The CDR3 totals 13 residues. V was clipped by 3 bases and J by 7 bases, with 15 bases between them. Germline CDR1 DFQATT, CDR2 SNEGSKA (reference sequence). The CDR3 region is CSASPAPQSGYTF. The CDR3 DNA follows: TGCAGTGCTAGCCCGGCACCCCAATCTGGCTACACCTTC.

J is TRBJ1-2 and V is TRBV7-9; D is unresolved. The germline V gene encodes CDR1 SEHNR and CDR2 FQNEAQ (reference sequence). The CDR3 extends over 12 amino acids. Between the trimmed V and J ends, which lost 1 base and 11 bases, there was a span of 11 bases. The CDR3 DNA is TGTGCCAGCAGCTTAGTAATTGACTCTTACACCTTC. Protein: CASSLVIDSYTF.

For this clonotype: A much larger clone is a single base away; this may be a read error. J is TRBJ2-5 and V is TRBV7-2; weak D call: TRBD1 (5 bases). CDR1 SGHTA and CDR2 FQGNSA come from the germline V gene. V was shortened by 4 bases and J by 4 bases, with 10 bases between the two germline ends. The CDR3 spans 13 residues. CDR3 DNA sequence: TGTGCCAGCAGCTCAGGGTTGGGAGAGACCCAGTACTTC. This translates into CASSSGLGETQYF.

Concerning this clonotype: This clone may be a read error of a much larger clone one base away. The CDR3 loop is CASSLASTLFTDTLYF. Written as DNA, the CDR3 is TGTGCCAGCAGCTTGGCCTCAACCCTCTTCACAGATACGCTGTATTTT. The chain has TRBV5-4 and TRBJ2-3; no firm D call. CDR1 and CDR2 from the germline V gene are SGHNT and YYREEE (reference sequence). There are 16 residues in the CDR3.

A word on this clonotype: Being one base from a much bigger clone, this may be a read error. This chain joins TRBV25-1 and TRBJ2-5; TRBD2 might be the D (6 bases). The CDR3 loop spans 15 amino acids. Germline V lookup: CDR1 MGHDK, CDR2 SYGVNS. Trimming pared 1 base from V and 11 bases from J, leaving 20 bases between. Here the CDR3 DNA reads TGTGCCAGCAGTGAATTGGCTAGCGCCAACAATGAGCAGTACTTC. This sequence encodes CASSELASANNEQYF.

The V gene is TRBV11-2, the J gene TRBJ2-5, with D tentatively TRBD1 or TRBD2 (5 bases each). The CDR3 contains 15 residues. V shed 1 base and J shed 7 bases, with 16 bases lying between them. Germline CDR1 and CDR2: SGHAT and FQNNGV. CDR3 in DNA: TGTGCCAGCAGCTTAGGCTCTTGGGACCAGGGGACCCAGTACTTC. Its translation is CASSLGSWDQGTQYF.

This chain joins TRBV5-1 and TRBJ1-5; a weak D match, TRBD1 (5 bases). CDR3 length: 13 amino acids. Between the trimmed V and J ends, which lost 4 bases and 6 bases, there was a span of 11 bases. Germline V gene lookup returns CDR1 SGHRS and CDR2 YFSETQ. CDR3 amino acids: CASSPSGAQPQHF. The CDR3 nucleotides are TGCGCCAGCAGCCCCAGTGGGGCTCAGCCCCAGCATTTT.

The rearrangement uses TRBV21-1 and TRBJ2-4; the tabulated D call, TRBD2, remains unverified against the DNA. TRBV21-1 is flagged as a pseudogene. This CDR3 region has 17 residues. CDR3 nucleotides: TGTGCCAGCAGCGGACAGGGACTAGCGGGGCACAAAAACATTCAGTACTTC. Its translation is CASSGQGLAGHKNIQYF.

The sample holds a few counts of this clonotype. V and J are TRBV5-4 and TRBJ1-4; D gene unclear. Germline-derived CDR1 and CDR2 are SGHNT and YYREEE (reference sequence). This CDR3 contains 14 residues. Trimming shortened V by 5 bases and J by 8 bases, and 16 bases separated the two germline ends. For the CDR3, the DNA is TGTGCCAGCAGTCCGGGCTACGAGAACGAAAAACTGTTTTTT. Residues: CASSPGYENEKLFF.

The sample holds a few counts of this clonotype. In DNA form, the CDR3 reads TGTGCCAGCAGCTTAGCGGTTTCCTATGGCTACACCTTC. This encodes CASSLAVSYGYTF. The chain recombines TRBV7-9 with TRBJ1-2; D is ambiguous. CDR1 is SEHNR and CDR2 is FQNEAQ in the germline V gene (reference sequence). CDR3 size: 13 residues. V lost 0 bases and J lost 4, with 6 bases in between.

This clonotype showed up just a few times. A much more abundant neighbour one base away suggests this may be a read error. The chain couples TRBV29-1 to TRBJ2-1; D possibly uses TRBD1 or TRBD2 (6 bases each). The last part of the DNA fits TRBJ2-7 better; the J call may be wrong. This CDR3 spans 12 amino acids. Germline CDR1 is SQVTM and CDR2 is ANQGSEA. CDR3: CSVDGGYNEQYF. The DNA of the CDR3 is TGCAGCGTTGACGGGGGCTACAATGAGCAGTACTTC.

J is TRBJ1-2 and V is TRBV7-2; tentatively, D is TRBD1 (6 bases). The CDR3 is 13 residues long. Trimming shortened V by 4 bases and J by 8 bases, and 14 bases separated the two germline ends. The germline CDR1 and CDR2 sequences are SGHTA and FQGNSA. CDR3 DNA sequence: TGTGCCAGCAGCTGGGACACAACCTGGGGCTACACCTTC. The encoded protein is CASSWDTTWGYTF.

This clonotype was counted many times. V and J are TRBV15 and TRBJ2-7; weak D call: TRBD1 (6 bases). The CDR3 spans 17 residues. Germline loops: CDR1 LNHNV, CDR2 YYDKDF (reference sequence). Trimming pared 0 bases from V and 0 bases from J, leaving 15 bases between. CDR3 coding DNA: TGTGCCACCAGCAGAGATGAGGGACACGGAGTCTCCTACGAGCAGTACTTC. It specifies CATSRDEGHGVSYEQYF.

This clonotype came up many times. CDR3 sequence reads: CASSARQGSIHEQYF. In DNA, the CDR3 is TGTGCCAGCAGCGCTCGACAGGGATCAATACACGAGCAGTACTTC. The chain has TRBV2 and TRBJ2-7, with 7 nucleotides matching TRBD1. Germline V gene lookup returns CDR1 SNHLY and CDR2 FYNNEI. This CDR3 contains 15 residues. After removal of 6 bases from V and 5 bases from J, the junction contained 13 bases not matched to a gene.

The CDR3 DNA is TGTGCCAGCAGTTACGCTTTTTCTAGCGGAGCTTACTCCTACGAGCAGTACTTC. Protein: CASSYAFSSGAYSYEQYF. The chain links TRBV6-2 or TRBV6-3 to TRBJ2-7, with 7 bases that match TRBD2. The V segment lost 2 bases and the J segment 0 bases; nucleotides outside the gene matches: 13. Germline V gene sequence: CDR1 MNHEY, CDR2 SVGEGT. The CDR3 is 18 amino acids.

The CDR3 DNA reads TGTGCCAGCAGTGGGAGGGGAAAGGGAAACACTGAAGCTTTCTTT. Protein: CASSGRGKGNTEAFF. This chain links TRBV25-1 with TRBJ1-1; a weak D match, TRBD1 (5 bases). The CDR3 extends over 15 amino acids. V lost 4 bases to trimming and J lost 2 bases, with 14 bases between them. Germline V gene sequence: CDR1 MGHDK, CDR2 SYGVNS.